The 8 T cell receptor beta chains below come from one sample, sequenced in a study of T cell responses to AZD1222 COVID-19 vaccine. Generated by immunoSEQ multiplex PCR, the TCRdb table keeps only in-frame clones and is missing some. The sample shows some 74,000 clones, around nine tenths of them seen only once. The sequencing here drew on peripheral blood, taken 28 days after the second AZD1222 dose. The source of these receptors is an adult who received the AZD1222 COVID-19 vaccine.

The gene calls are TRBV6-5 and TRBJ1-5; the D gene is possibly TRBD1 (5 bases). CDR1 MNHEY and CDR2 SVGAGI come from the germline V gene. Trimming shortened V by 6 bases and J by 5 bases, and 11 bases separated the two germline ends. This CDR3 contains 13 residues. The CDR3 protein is CASSPRGDQPQHF. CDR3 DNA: TGTGCCAGCAGCCCCCGGGGGGATCAGCCCCAGCATTTT.

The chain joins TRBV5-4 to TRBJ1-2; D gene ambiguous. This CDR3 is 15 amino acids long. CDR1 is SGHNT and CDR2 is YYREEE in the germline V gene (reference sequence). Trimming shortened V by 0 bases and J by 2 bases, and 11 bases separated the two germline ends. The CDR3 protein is CASSLVTAGNYGYTF. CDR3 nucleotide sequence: TGTGCCAGCAGCTTGGTCACTGCGGGGAACTATGGCTACACCTTC.

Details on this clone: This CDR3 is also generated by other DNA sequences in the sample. The CDR3 spells CASSIPQETQYF. CDR3 bases: TGTGCCAGTAGTATACCACAAGAGACCCAGTACTTC. The chain joins TRBV19 to TRBJ2-5; no definite D call. This CDR3 is 12 amino acids long. Germline V gene sequence: CDR1 LNHDA, CDR2 SQIVND (reference sequence). The V and J ends lost 2 bases and 2 bases respectively, with 3 bases between them.

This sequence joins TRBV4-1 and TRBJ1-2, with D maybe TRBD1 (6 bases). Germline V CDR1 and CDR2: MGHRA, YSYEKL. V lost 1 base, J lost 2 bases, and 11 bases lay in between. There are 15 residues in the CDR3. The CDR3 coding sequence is TGCGCCAGCAGCCAAGGGGGGGCAGAGAACTATGGCTACACCTTC. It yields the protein CASSQGGAENYGYTF.

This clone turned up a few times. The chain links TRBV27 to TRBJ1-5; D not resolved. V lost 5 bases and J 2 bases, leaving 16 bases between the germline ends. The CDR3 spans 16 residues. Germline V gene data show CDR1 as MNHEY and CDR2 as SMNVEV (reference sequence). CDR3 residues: CASSPQGSIGNQPQHF. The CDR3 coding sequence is TGTGCCAGCAGTCCCCAAGGAAGTATTGGCAATCAGCCCCAGCATTTT.

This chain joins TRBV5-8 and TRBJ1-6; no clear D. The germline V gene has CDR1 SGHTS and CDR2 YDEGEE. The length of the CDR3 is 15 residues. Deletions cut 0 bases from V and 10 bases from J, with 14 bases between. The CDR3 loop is CASSLVPDGWSPLHF. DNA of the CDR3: TGTGCCAGCAGCTTGGTCCCGGACGGCTGGTCACCCCTCCACTTT.

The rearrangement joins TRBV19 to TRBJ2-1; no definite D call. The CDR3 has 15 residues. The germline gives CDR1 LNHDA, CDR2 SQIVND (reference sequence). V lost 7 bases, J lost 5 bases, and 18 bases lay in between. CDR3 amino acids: CASTTVGLPHNEQFF. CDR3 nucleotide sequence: TGTGCCAGTACCACAGTAGGGCTACCCCACAATGAGCAGTTCTTC.

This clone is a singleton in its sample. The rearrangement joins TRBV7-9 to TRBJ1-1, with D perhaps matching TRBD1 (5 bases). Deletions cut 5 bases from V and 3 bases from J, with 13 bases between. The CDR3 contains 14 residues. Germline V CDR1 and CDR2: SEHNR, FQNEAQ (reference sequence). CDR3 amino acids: CASSPGGADTEAFF. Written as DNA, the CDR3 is TGTGCCAGCAGCCCAGGAGGGGCCGACACTGAAGCTTTCTTT.